Sequencing of this T cell receptor (beta chain) was carried out in a study of cytomegalovirus exposure and HLA in healthy donors. Germline CDR1 reads KGHSH; CDR2 reads LQKENI. The CDR3 consists of 14 residues. Trimming removed 6 bases at V and 1 base at J, with 12 bases between. The PCR had 60 Vbeta and 13 Jbeta primers. Clones were read by immunoSEQ multiplex PCR, and TCRdb kept only the in-frame ones, dropping some. The sample shows under 75,000 clones, roughly 81% of them seen only once. The genes are TRBV18 and TRBJ1-1; no clear D gene. This TCR came from a human donor in good health. Sequencing was done on a sample of PBMCs. The CDR3 loop reads CASSPAGGNTEAFF. The CDR3 nucleotides read TGTGCCAGCTCTCCAGCGGGTGGGAACACTGAAGCTTTCTTT.